The 5 T cell receptor beta chains reported below all come from one sample, sequenced in a study of ipilimumab plus nivolumab after autologous stem cell transplantation. The data were produced by immunoSEQ multiplex PCR, yet TCRdb's version contains in-frame clones alone and is incomplete. This sample has 20,000 to 25,000 clones, with 77% found just once. The specimen was PBMCs, collected in a trial of ipilimumab plus nivolumab as post-transplant consolidation. The receptors stem from a male donor with diffuse large B-cell lymphoma.

This clone occurred once. V and J are TRBV5-1 and TRBJ1-3; 9 positions agree with TRBD1. V lost 5 bases, J lost 4 bases, and 4 bases stayed unmatched. CDR1 and CDR2 (germline): SGHRS, YFSETQ. This CDR3 is built from 14 residues. Written as DNA, the CDR3 is TGCGCCAGCAGGCTCGACAGGGGGGGAAACACCATATATTTT. This encodes CASRLDRGGNTIYF.

CDR3 coding DNA: TGTGCCAGCAGCGAAACTAGCGGGGGGGCCGGTGTGAATGAGCAGTTCTTC. It yields the protein CASSETSGGAGVNEQFF. The J gene is TRBJ2-1, the V gene TRBV7-3, with 13 nucleotides matching TRBD2. With V trimmed by 5 bases and J by 7 bases, 11 bases remained unmatched. The CDR3 is 17 residues long. CDR1 and CDR2 from the germline V gene are SGHTA and FQGTGA.

This clone has just one count. The chain links TRBV2 to TRBJ2-5, with D possibly matching TRBD2 (6 bases). The CDR3 consists of 16 residues. Per the germline V gene, CDR1 is SNHLY and CDR2 is FYNNEI. V was cut by 7 bases and J by 1 base, with 19 bases left in between. The CDR3 sequence: CASTQERASLQETQYF. CDR3 sequence (DNA): TGTGCCAGCACCCAGGAGCGGGCATCCCTCCAAGAGACCCAGTACTTC.

The chain is built from TRBV7-2 and TRBJ1-2; 7 bases map to TRBD1. In germline, CDR1 is SGHTA, CDR2 FQGNSA. V was clipped by 1 base and J by 5 bases; unmatched bases: 7. The CDR3 covers 15 residues. The CDR3 protein is CASSLVRGLGYGYTF. CDR3 DNA sequence: TGTGCCAGCAGCTTAGTGAGGGGGCTGGGGTATGGCTACACCTTC.

This clone appeared a single time. The chain recombines TRBV15 with TRBJ2-7, with 13 bases lining up with TRBD2. V was pared by 5 bases and J by 1 base, with 5 bases of the junction left unmatched. The germline gives CDR1 LNHNV, CDR2 YYDKDF (reference sequence). This CDR3 has 16 amino acids. In DNA, the CDR3 is TGTGCCACCAGCGGAACTAGCGGGGGGGTATCCTACGAGCAGTACTTC. Its protein is CATSGTSGGVSYEQYF.